A single count supports the clone carrying this TCR beta chain. These data are taken from a study of OX40 agonist ivuxolimab in advanced cancers. Study background: Prior anti-PD-1, anti-PD-L1 or anti-CTLA-4 therapy did not bar entry, and approximately 40% had some.

Germline V gene lookup returns CDR1 SGHRS and CDR2 YFSETQ. V lost 0 bases and J lost 0, with 22 bases in between. The CDR3 sequence is 19 residues long. The assay was immunoSEQ multiplex PCR, and TCRdb's table has in-frame clones only and misses some. The table lists approximately 73,000 clones, 85% to 90% of them singletons. The sequence derives from an adult with an advanced solid tumor such as melanoma, head and neck, liver or kidney cancer. The material was CD4+ or CD8+ T cells sorted from blood, obtained in a trial of the OX40 agonist ivuxolimab. This chain joins TRBV5-1 and TRBJ2-7; tentatively, D is TRBD1 (6 bases). CDR3 DNA: TGCGCCAGCAGCTTGGGGTCTCTAAAACAGGGCCGGGACTCCTACGAGCAGTACTTC. Encoded protein: CASSLGSLKQGRDSYEQYF.